These T cell receptor beta chains were read from a single sample in a study of T cells in Graves' hyperthyroidism and ophthalmopathy. Each CDR3 protein is one row after TCRdb ran MiXCR on the multiplex PCR reads. The table has 300,000 to 450,000 distinct CDR3 sequences, just under 25% seen once. Source material: blood. Source of these receptors: a man aged 45-60 years with Graves' hyperthyroidism. Both conserved end residues are part of each CDR3. The order of the fields is clone size, V gene, D gene, J gene, CDR3 length, CDR3 protein, CDR3 DNA. A D gene is named only where the DNA matches it firmly. Clone size appears in some rows only: once, few, many, or a class for an expanded clone.

many	TRBV2	NA	TRBJ2-7	10	CASMSYEQYF	TGTGCCAGCATGTCTTACGAGCAGTACTTC
many	TRBV12-3/TRBV12-4	TRBD2	TRBJ2-3	13	CASMGGRSDTQYF	TGTGCCAGCATGGGCGGGAGGTCAGATACGCAGTATTTT
few	TRBV12-3/TRBV12-4	NA	TRBJ1-1	13	CASSILGGTEAFF	TGTGCCAGCAGTATCCTGGGGGGGACCGAAGCTTTCTTT
once	TRBV6-1	TRBD1	TRBJ1-4	16	CASSEVSGQGDEKLFF	TGTGCCAGCAGTGAAGTGTCGGGACAGGGGGATGAAAAACTGTTTTTT
NA	TRBV5-1	TRBD1	TRBJ1-4	16	CASSFEGTATNEKLFF	TGCGCCAGCAGCTTCGAGGGGACAGCGACTAATGAAAAACTGTTTTTT
many	TRBV3-1	TRBD1	TRBJ2-1	15	CASSPGGQGASEQFF	TGTGCCAGCAGCCCCGGGGGACAGGGGGCTAGTGAGCAGTTCTTC
many	TRBV27	NA	TRBJ2-1	13	CASSLVGGVEQFF	TGTGCCAGCAGTTTAGTTGGGGGAGTGGAGCAGTTCTTC
NA	TRBV20-1	NA	TRBJ2-1	13	CSANRASYNEQFF	TGCAGTGCTAACAGGGCCTCCTACAATGAGCAGTTCTTC
NA	TRBV12-3/TRBV12-4	NA	TRBJ2-3	15	CASSSLGGFTDTQYF	TGTGCCAGCAGCTCTCTTGGCGGGTTCACAGATACGCAGTATTTT
many	TRBV7-3	NA	TRBJ2-2	16	CASSPQAISNTGELFF	TGTGCCAGCAGCCCGCAAGCGATATCGAACACCGGGGAGCTGTTTTTT
few	TRBV7-9	NA	TRBJ2-1	13	CASSLSSGTEQFF	TGTGCCAGCAGCTTGTCTTCGGGGACGGAGCAGTTCTTC
few	TRBV10-2	TRBD1	TRBJ1-6	16	CASRIPGGSYNSPLHF	TGCGCCAGCAGGATCCCAGGGGGCTCCTATAATTCACCCCTCCACTTT
NA	TRBV18	NA	TRBJ2-5	13	CASSPPDQETQYF	TGTGCCAGCTCACCCCCCGACCAAGAGACCCAGTACTTC
NA	TRBV6-1	TRBD2	TRBJ2-1	15	CASSTSGRAYNEQFF	TGTGCCAGCAGTACGAGCGGGAGGGCCTACAATGAGCAGTTCTTC
NA	TRBV29-1	TRBD2	TRBJ2-7	13	CSVLGGSTYEQYF	TGCAGCGTTCTGGGGGGGAGCACCTACGAGCAGTACTTC
few	TRBV5-5	NA	TRBJ2-5	15	CASSLGGGNQETQYF	TGTGCCAGCAGCTTGGGAGGGGGAAACCAAGAGACCCAGTACTTC
NA	TRBV20-1	NA	TRBJ2-7	13	CSAPPSRSYEQYF	TGCAGTGCTCCGCCTAGCAGGAGTTACGAGCAGTACTTC
few	TRBV19	NA	TRBJ2-1	15	CARAPTDFSYNEQFF	TGTGCCAGAGCCCCTACAGATTTCTCCTACAATGAGCAGTTCTTC
many	TRBV6-1	NA	TRBJ2-7	12	CATGQSSYEQYF	TGTGCCACCGGACAGAGCTCCTACGAGCAGTACTTC
few	TRBV6-2/TRBV6-3	NA	TRBJ1-1	14	CASSSGLRYTEAFF	TGTGCCAGCAGTTCGGGCCTTAGGTACACTGAAGCTTTCTTT
NA	TRBV3-1	NA	TRBJ1-1	11	CASSQELEAFF	TGTGCCAGCAGCCAAGAACTTGAAGCTTTCTTT
NA	TRBV12-3/TRBV12-4	TRBD1	TRBJ1-4	17	CASSPGQGAFFFEKLFF	TGTGCCAGCAGCCCGGGACAGGGGGCGTTCTTTTTTGAAAAACTGTTTTTT
many	TRBV11-3	TRBD1	TRBJ2-2	18	CASSRDRGPGGATGELFF	TGTGCCAGCAGCCGGGACAGGGGGCCGGGAGGGGCCACCGGGGAGCTGTTTTTT
few	TRBV18	NA	TRBJ2-7	14	CASSHGTETYEQYF	TGTGCCAGCTCACACGGGACGGAGACCTACGAGCAGTACTTC
NA	TRBV6-2/TRBV6-3	NA	TRBJ2-3	13	CASNRARTDTQYF	TGTGCCAGCAACCGGGCACGCACAGATACGCAGTATTTT
many	TRBV28	TRBD1	TRBJ2-1	15	CASRPGQGAHTEQFF	TGTGCCAGCAGACCGGGACAGGGGGCGCATACTGAGCAGTTCTTC
few	TRBV20-1	NA	TRBJ1-1	14	CSARGLGLFGRAFF	TGCAGTGCTAGAGGGTTGGGCCTTTTCGGGCGGGCTTTCTTT
few	TRBV9	NA	TRBJ2-5	14	CASSAAGGVETQYF	TGTGCCAGCAGCGCGGCGGGCGGAGTAGAGACCCAGTACTTC
few	TRBV5-1	NA	TRBJ2-4	14	CASSLGSGENIQYF	TGCGCCAGCAGCTTGGGGTCGGGCGAAAACATTCAGTACTTC
few	TRBV20-1	TRBD2	TRBJ2-1	15	CSARTGLGSYNEQFF	TGCAGTGCTAGAACGGGACTAGGGTCCTACAATGAGCAGTTCTTC
NA	TRBV19	TRBD1	TRBJ1-5	14	CASSTTGFHQPQHF	TGTGCCAGTAGCACGACAGGGTTTCATCAGCCCCAGCATTTT
many	TRBV13	TRBD2	TRBJ2-7	15	CASSLGTSGVYEQYF	TGTGCCAGCAGCTTAGGGACTAGCGGAGTTTACGAGCAGTACTTC
NA	TRBV7-9	NA	TRBJ2-7	16	CASSLYLGAGTYEQYF	TGTGCCAGCAGCTTATACTTAGGTGCGGGGACCTACGAGCAGTACTTC
NA	TRBV3-1	NA	TRBJ2-1	14	CASSFENSYNEQFF	TGTGCCAGCAGTTTTGAAAATTCCTACAATGAGCAGTTCTTC
NA	TRBV10-3	NA	TRBJ1-2	14	CAISESGQTYGYTF	TGTGCCATCAGTGAGTCAGGACAGACCTATGGCTACACCTTC
NA	TRBV5-1	NA	TRBJ2-5	14	CASSLGQTGETQYF	TGCGCCAGCAGCTTGGGCCAAACGGGGGAGACCCAGTACTTC
many	TRBV28	NA	TRBJ2-3	15	CASSLQEWTTDTQYF	TGTGCCAGCAGTTTACAGGAGTGGACCACAGATACGCAGTATTTT
few	TRBV24-1	NA	TRBJ2-3	13	CATSGSSTDTQYF	TGTGCCACCAGTGGGTCTAGTACCGATACGCAGTATTTT
many	TRBV3-1	NA	TRBJ2-1	13	CASSQTGGAEQFF	TGTGCCAGCAGCCAGACAGGAGGGGCTGAGCAGTTCTTC
few	TRBV7-3	TRBD2	TRBJ2-1	14	CASSQGTSVAEQFF	TGTGCCAGCAGCCAGGGGACTAGCGTCGCTGAGCAGTTCTTC
NA	TRBV2	TRBD1	TRBJ1-5	15	CATRQGPNSNQPQHF	TGTGCCACCAGACAGGGTCCGAATAGCAATCAGCCCCAGCATTTT
few	TRBV29-1	NA	TRBJ1-2	10	CSVGVEGYTF	TGCAGCGTGGGAGTGGAGGGCTACACCTTC
NA	TRBV20-1	NA	TRBJ1-6	17	CSARDLDRSSYNSPLHF	TGCAGTGCTAGAGATCTCGACCGGAGCTCCTATAATTCACCCCTCCACTTT